One sample yielded the 11 T cell receptor beta chains listed below, sequenced in a study of blood T cell repertoires in COVID-19. The assay was immunoSEQ multiplex PCR, and TCRdb's table has in-frame clones only and misses some. The profile shows approximately 260,000 clones, approximately 89% of them singletons. Sequences were obtained from PBMCs or T cells enriched from blood (not recorded which). The receptors were gathered from a woman in her sixties who had recovered from COVID-19.

The J gene is TRBJ2-7, the V gene TRBV9; 14 positions match TRBD2. With V trimmed by 3 bases and J by 4 bases, 3 bases remained unmatched. The CDR3 sequence is 15 residues long. Germline-derived CDR1 and CDR2 are SGDLS and YYNGEE. The CDR3 bases are TGTGCCAGCAGCGACGGACTAGCGGGAGGATACGAGCAGTACTTC. This codes for CASSDGLAGGYEQYF. Together with reference TRBV9 and TRBJ2-7, the CDR3 gives the full variable domain: DSGVTQTPKHLITATGQRVTLRCSPRSGDLSVYWYQQSLDQGLQFLIQYYNGEERAKGNILERFSAQQFPDLHSELNLSSLELGDSALYFCASSDGLAGGYEQYFGPGTRLTVT.

The chain carries TRBV2 and TRBJ1-2; unclear D gene. Per germline, CDR1 SNHLY and CDR2 FYNNEI. The CDR3 runs 15 residues. Trimming took 2 bases from V and 4 from J, leaving 14 bases between them. CDR3 residues: CASSEIRARGYGYTF. In nucleotides, the CDR3 is TGTGCCAGCAGTGAAATTAGAGCCCGAGGCTATGGCTACACCTTC.

Remarks on this clone: The sample has other DNA sequences that encode this CDR3 too. This sequence joins TRBV18 and TRBJ1-6; TRBD1 matches at 11 bases. Germline V gene sequence: CDR1 KGHSH, CDR2 LQKENI. Trimming took 3 bases from V and 6 from J; bases not matched to a gene: 1. The CDR3 consists of 15 residues. The CDR3 nucleotides are TGTGCCAGCTCACCCGGACAGGGGGCTAATTCACCCCTCCACTTT. It codes for CASSPGQGANSPLHF.

This clone was observed a few times. J is TRBJ1-3 and V is TRBV12-3 or TRBV12-4, with TRBD1 as a possible D gene (6 bases). This CDR3 is built from 13 residues. The V end lost 6 bases, the J end lost 4 bases, and 10 bases lay between the germline ends. In DNA, the CDR3 is TGTGCCAGCAGCACAGGGTTGGGAAACACCATATATTTT. This gives the protein CASSTGLGNTIYF.

The V call is TRBV19, the J call TRBJ2-7; D might be TRBD2 (7 bases). Germline V gives CDR1 LNHDA, CDR2 SQIVND (reference sequence). With 4 bases removed from V and 7 bases from J, the gap between germline ends came to 17 bases. The CDR3 is 14 amino acids. This chain's CDR3 is CASSTLGGGEEQYF. The CDR3 DNA reads as TGTGCCAGTAGTACTCTAGGCGGGGGCGAGGAGCAGTACTTC. Supplemented by reference TRBV19 and TRBJ2-7, the full variable domain reads DGGITQSPKYLFRKEGQNVTLSCEQNLNHDAMYWYRQDPGQGLRLIYYSQIVNDFQKGDIAEGYSVSREKKESFPLTVTSAQKNPTAFYLCASSTLGGGEEQYFGPGTRLTVT.

This clone was detected once. The rearrangement joins TRBV7-3 to TRBJ2-6; the D is unclear. From germline, CDR1 is SGHTA and CDR2 FQGTGA. V was trimmed by 3 bases and J by 1 base, leaving 13 bases between them. The CDR3 contains 17 residues. The CDR3 nucleotides are TGTGCCAGCAGCTTTGTGCCCCCCGGGTCTGGGGCCAACGTCCTGACTTTC. Amino acids: CASSFVPPGSGANVLTF. The full variable domain, in which reference TRBV7-3 and TRBJ2-6 provide the parts outside the CDR3, is GAGVSQTPSNKVTEKGKYVELRCDPISGHTALYWYRQSLGQGPEFLIYFQGTGAADDSGLPNDRFFAVRPEGSVSTLKIQRTERGDSAVYLCASSFVPPGSGANVLTFGAGSRLTVL.

The rearrangement joins TRBV18 to TRBJ1-1; D unclear. Trimming took 6 bases from V and 5 from J, leaving 16 bases between them. Germline CDR1 is KGHSH and CDR2 is LQKENI. The length of the CDR3 is 14 residues. DNA of the CDR3: TGTGCCAGCTCGCAAAGGGCCCCGGGAACTGAAGCTTTCTTT. Amino acids: CASSQRAPGTEAFF.

In this sample, this clone turned up once. The chain joins TRBV2 to TRBJ1-1; D might be TRBD1 (6 bases). Trimming removed 4 bases from V and 5 bases from J, with 14 bases in between. The CDR3 is 14 residues long. Germline CDR1 is SNHLY and CDR2 is FYNNEI. Written as DNA, the CDR3 is TGTGCCAGCAGTGTCCAGGGGAGATTGACTGAAGCTTTCTTT. It yields the protein CASSVQGRLTEAFF.

The table lists this clone with a count of one. The chain links TRBV12-3 or TRBV12-4 to TRBJ1-6; the D is unclear. V lost 8 bases and J 8 bases, leaving 10 bases between the germline ends. The CDR3 totals 12 residues. The chain's CDR3 is CASRGGDSPLHF. The CDR3, as DNA: TGTGCCAGCCGGGGAGGAGATTCACCCCTCCACTTT.

The rearrangement joins TRBV7-9 to TRBJ2-7, with 9 bases that match TRBD1. The CDR3 is 18 residues long. The V gene's germline CDR1 is SEHNR and CDR2 FQNEAQ (reference sequence). V shed 5 bases and J 0 bases; nucleotides not matched to a gene: 14. The CDR3 nucleotides are TGTGCCAGCAGCCAGGGACAGGGCCCAACCCATCTCTCCTACGAGCAGTACTTC. Its protein is CASSQGQGPTHLSYEQYF.

The chain joins TRBV2 to TRBJ2-2; 13 bases align to TRBD2. Per the germline V gene, CDR1 is SNHLY and CDR2 is FYNNEI. The J segment lost 9 bases and the V segment lost 4 bases, leaving 5 bases of the junction unmatched. The CDR3 loop spans 15 amino acids. The CDR3 DNA is TGTGCCAGCAGTGGGACTAGCGGGAGTCTGTGGGAGCTGTTTTTT. It encodes CASSGTSGSLWELFF.